This T cell receptor beta chain was retrieved from a study of OX40 agonist ivuxolimab in advanced cancers. Findings of the study overall: Also showing low normalized T-cell clonal expansion were some of the nonresponders. On average, CD8+ T cells showed a greater number of expanded clones than CD4+. By week 6 at 0.1 to 3.0 mg/kg, blood CD4+ and CD8+ T cells had expanded clonally.

Points on this clone: The target antigen is unknown.

TCRdb keeps only in-frame clones here, not all; method: immunoSEQ multiplex PCR. Among 72,000 or so clones, around nine tenths were seen once, and the ten largest hold 0.86%. V dropped 11 bases and J dropped 1 base, with 14 bases sitting between them. The CDR3 has 13 amino acids. Per germline, CDR1 MDHEN and CDR2 SYDVKM. This chain links TRBV28 with TRBJ1-1; a possible D gene is TRBD1 (6 bases). Sequenced material: CD4+ or CD8+ T cells sorted from blood, taken in a trial of the OX40 agonist ivuxolimab. The receptor was derived from an adult with an advanced solid tumor such as melanoma, head and neck, liver or kidney cancer. CDR3 DNA sequence: TGTGCCGCTTTGGCGGGACAGAACACTGAAGCTTTCTTT. It encodes CAALAGQNTEAFF.